A selection of T cell receptor beta chains follows, all from one sample in a study of shared clonotypes between healthy human individuals. Assay: immunoSEQ multiplex PCR; the TCRdb copy retains only in-frame clones and omits some. The table records about 2 million clones, roughly 94% of them present only once. The sample comprised naive CD8+ T cells sorted from blood. These receptors were collected from a young man in good health. Each CDR3 is given with its conserved first and last residue. A D gene is named only where the DNA matches it firmly. Part of the rows lack a size; the others show once, few, many or a class for expanded clones.

NA | NA | TRBJ1-1 | TRBV5-1 | CASSLGTVNLAFF | TGCGCCAGCAGCCTTGGGACCGTGAATTTGGCTTTCTTT
NA | NA | TRBJ1-6 | TRBV25-1 | CASSAVDLGETSPLHF | TGTGCCAGCAGTGCTGTGGACCTGGGGGAAACTTCACCCCTCCACTTT
TRBD1 | NA | TRBJ2-7 | TRBV27 | CASSTTGTGLYEQYF | TGTGCCAGCAGTACTACCGGGACAGGACTCTACGAGCAGTACTTC
NA | NA | TRBJ2-3 | TRBV7-6 | CASSLAIAGPGRDTQYF | TGTGCCAGCAGCTTAGCCATTGCGGGACCAGGGAGAGATACGCAGTATTTT
TRBD2 | NA | TRBJ2-7 | TRBV7-9 | CASSLELAGGPGEQYF | TGTGCCAGCAGCTTAGAACTAGCGGGAGGGCCGGGCGAGCAGTACTTC
NA | NA | TRBJ1-3 | TRBV13 | CASSLWGTPGNTIYF | TGTGCCAGCAGCTTATGGGGGACACCTGGAAACACCATATATTTT
NA | NA | TRBJ2-7 | TRBV30 | CAWEIGYEQYF | TGTGCCTGGGAGATAGGTTACGAGCAGTACTTC
TRBD1 | NA | TRBJ2-7 | TRBV5-6 | CASTSGGTGWFYEQYF | TGTGCCAGCACCTCAGGCGGGACAGGGTGGTTCTACGAGCAGTACTTC
TRBD2 | NA | TRBJ2-7 | TRBV7-9 | CASSLEGGDSYEQYF | TGTGCCAGCAGCTTAGAGGGAGGGGACTCCTACGAGCAGTACTTC
TRBD2 | NA | TRBJ2-7 | TRBV27 | CASSLEGRADEQYF | TGTGCCAGCAGTTTAGAGGGGAGGGCCGACGAGCAGTACTTC
NA | once | TRBJ1-2 | TRBV30 | CAWAPFEGSPYGYTF | TGTGCCTGGGCTCCTTTTGAGGGATCCCCGTATGGCTACACCTTC
NA | NA | TRBJ2-3 | TRBV5-6 | CASSLTTSGPSTDTQYF | TGTGCCAGCAGCTTGACGACGAGCGGTCCCAGCACAGATACGCAGTATTTT
TRBD1 | NA | TRBJ2-2 | TRBV19 | CASSEDRENTGELFF | TGTGCCAGTAGCGAGGACAGGGAGAACACCGGGGAGCTGTTTTTT
NA | NA | TRBJ1-2 | TRBV7-9 | CASSSNPDLTDYGYTF | TGTGCCAGCAGTTCTAATCCAGACTTAACTGACTATGGCTACACCTTC
NA | NA | TRBJ2-7 | TRBV5-4 | CASSLQQGIHEQYF | TGTGCCAGCAGCTTGCAACAGGGAATTCACGAGCAGTACTTC
TRBD1 | once | TRBJ2-7 | TRBV18 | CASSHPRDRDDEQYF | TGTGCCAGCTCACATCCCCGGGACAGGGACGACGAGCAGTACTTC
NA | NA | TRBJ1-5 | TRBV27 | CASSLSPRADQPQHF | TGTGCCAGCAGTTTATCCCCAAGGGCCGATCAGCCCCAGCATTTT
TRBD1 | NA | TRBJ2-7 | TRBV7-8 | CASSPGQGRYYEQYF | TGTGCCAGCAGCCCTGGACAGGGGCGATACTACGAGCAGTACTTC
TRBD1 | NA | TRBJ1-2 | TRBV5-1 | CASSLEQGWDYGYTF | TGCGCCAGCAGCTTGGAACAGGGGTGGGACTATGGCTACACCTTC
NA | few | TRBJ1-2 | TRBV7-2 | CASSLGGIDYSYTF | TGTGCCAGCAGCTTAGGCGGGATAGACTATAGCTACACCTTC
TRBD1 | NA | TRBJ1-1 | TRBV10-1 | CASSDFQGGDTEAFF | TGCGCCAGCAGTGATTTCCAGGGGGGCGACACTGAAGCTTTCTTT
NA | NA | TRBJ2-2 | TRBV7-7 | CASSLTPAGELFF | TGTGCTAGCAGCTTAACCCCCGCCGGGGAGCTGTTTTTT
NA | NA | TRBJ2-1 | TRBV4-2 | CASSQEGNEQFF | TGTGCCAGCAGCCAAGAAGGTAATGAGCAGTTCTTC
TRBD2 | NA | TRBJ2-2 | TRBV6-5 | CASSYMGGETGELFF | TGTGCCAGCAGTTATATGGGGGGGGAGACCGGGGAGCTGTTTTTT
TRBD2 | NA | TRBJ2-7 | TRBV5-1 | CASSPSGSYEQYF | TGCGCCAGCAGCCCAAGCGGGAGCTACGAGCAGTACTTC
TRBD1 | NA | TRBJ1-2 | TRBV15 | CATSSLPTGINYGYTF | TGTGCCACCAGCAGCCTACCGACAGGGATCAACTATGGCTACACCTTC
NA | NA | TRBJ1-3 | TRBV19 | CASSMQVLEDTIYF | TGTGCCAGTAGTATGCAGGTCCTGGAGGACACCATATATTTT
NA | NA | TRBJ1-5 | TRBV4-2 | CASSQTGTLSNQPQHF | TGTGCCAGCAGCCAAACCGGGACACTTAGCAATCAGCCCCAGCATTTT
NA | NA | TRBJ2-7 | TRBV27 | CASSLSIEVSSYEQYF | TGTGCCAGCAGTTTATCGATAGAGGTTAGCTCCTACGAGCAGTACTTC
NA | NA | TRBJ2-6 | TRBV27 | CASSSTTVSGANVLTF | TGTGCCAGCAGTTCCACTACAGTCTCTGGGGCCAACGTCCTGACTTTC
NA | NA | TRBJ1-1 | TRBV2 | CASSGSTGLVNTEAFF | TGTGCCAGCAGTGGAAGTACAGGCCTGGTGAACACTGAAGCTTTCTTT
NA | NA | TRBJ1-2 | TRBV28 | CASSLSSDYTF | TGTGCCAGCAGTTTATCCTCCGACTACACCTTC
NA | NA | TRBJ2-1 | TRBV27 | CASSFGYNEQFF | TGTGCCAGCAGTTTCGGCTACAATGAGCAGTTCTTC
TRBD2 | NA | TRBJ2-1 | TRBV5-6 | CASSLDNSGGAYNEQFF | TGTGCCAGCAGCTTGGATAATAGCGGGGGGGCCTACAATGAGCAGTTCTTC
TRBD1 | NA | TRBJ2-7 | TRBV30 | CAWDIGGWGEQYF | TGTGCCTGGGACATAGGGGGCTGGGGGGAGCAGTACTTC
TRBD2 | NA | TRBJ2-7 | TRBV30 | CAWSVGSGGAAYEQYF | TGTGCCTGGAGTGTAGGAAGCGGGGGGGCCGCTTACGAGCAGTACTTC
NA | once | TRBJ1-2 | TRBV5-4 | CASSLQGTYYGYTF | TGTGCCAGCAGCTTGCAGGGAACTTACTATGGCTACACCTTC
NA | NA | TRBJ2-7 | TRBV6-1 | CASSPTGTLYEQYF | TGTGCCAGCAGTCCTACCGGGACCCTCTACGAGCAGTACTTC
NA | few | TRBJ1-1 | TRBV29-1 | CSLSLGVSTEAFF | TGCAGCCTAAGTTTGGGGGTCAGCACTGAAGCTTTCTTT
NA | NA | TRBJ2-3 | TRBV7-3 | CASSLGGENTQYF | TGTGCCAGCAGCTTAGGGGGAGAAAATACGCAGTATTTT
TRBD1 | NA | TRBJ2-3 | TRBV7-9 | CASSATGGGTDTQYF | TGTGCCAGCAGCGCGACAGGGGGCGGCACAGATACGCAGTATTTT
NA | once | TRBJ2-7 | TRBV6-1 | CASGGLLDPYEQYF | TGTGCCAGCGGTGGCCTATTGGACCCCTACGAGCAGTACTTC
NA | NA | TRBJ2-2 | TRBV29-1 | CSVEFRATGELFF | TGCAGCGTTGAGTTTAGGGCCACCGGGGAGCTGTTTTTT
NA | NA | TRBJ1-6 | TRBV28 | CASSPPDSYNSPLHF | TGTGCCAGCAGTCCGCCGGACAGTTATAATTCACCCCTCCACTTT
TRBD2 | NA | TRBJ2-7 | TRBV23-1 | CASSRGLAGGYEQYF | TGCGCCAGCAGCCGTGGACTAGCGGGAGGCTACGAGCAGTACTTC
TRBD1 | NA | TRBJ1-4 | TRBV7-2 | CASSPTGQIDEKLFF | TGTGCCAGCAGCCCAACGGGACAGATCGATGAAAAACTGTTTTTT
NA | NA | TRBJ2-1 | TRBV28 | CASSLYRGANYNEQFF | TGTGCCAGCAGTTTATACCGGGGGGCAAACTACAATGAGCAGTTCTTC
NA | NA | TRBJ1-2 | TRBV7-6 | CASSLARENYGYTF | TGTGCCAGCAGCTTAGCCCGGGAAAACTATGGCTACACCTTC